Listed here are 30 T cell receptor beta chains from one sample, sequenced in a study of T cells after yellow fever vaccination. TCRdb redid the calling of the 5' RACE reads with MiXCR, one entry per CDR3 protein. The sample records roughly 140,000 distinct CDR3 sequences, around 7.7% being singletons. Sequences were derived from CD4+ T cells sorted from PBMCs, sampled 5 days after the yellow fever booster vaccination. These receptors came from a man aged 30 to 45 who received the YFV17D yellow fever vaccine.

This clonotype was seen repeatedly, ten times or more. V is TRBV7-2 and J is TRBJ2-2; D is uncertain. The CDR3 sequence is 14 residues long. CDR1 SGHTA and CDR2 FQGNSA come from the germline V gene. V was pared by 5 bases and J by 6 bases, with 13 bases between. CDR3 in amino acids: CASSLMPVSGELFF. For the CDR3, the DNA is TGTGCCAGCAGCCTGATGCCTGTATCCGGGGAGCTGTTTTTT.

There are many counts of this clonotype. The V gene is TRBV5-1, the J gene TRBJ2-1, with a weak D call TRBD1 (6 bases). Trimming took off 0 bases at V and 10 bases at J, with 17 bases between the two ends. CDR1 is SGHRS, CDR2 YFSETQ, per germline. The CDR3 runs to 15 residues. The CDR3 protein is CASSLDGGRGYEQFF. DNA of the CDR3: TGCGCCAGCAGCTTGGATGGGGGAAGGGGGTACGAGCAGTTCTTC.

There are many counts of this clonotype. CDR3: CSGRVSVSTDTQYF. The CDR3 coding sequence is TGCAGTGGCAGGGTTAGCGTTAGCACAGATACGCAGTATTTT. J is TRBJ2-3 and V is TRBV20-1; either TRBD1 or TRBD2 may fit D (5 bases each). The CDR3 extends over 14 amino acids. Per germline, CDR1 DFQATT and CDR2 SNEGSKA (reference sequence). Trimming took 7 bases from V and 0 from J, leaving 14 bases between them.

This clonotype was observed a few times. The chain uses TRBV5-5 and TRBJ2-3; D may be TRBD2 (6 bases). The CDR3 loop spans 15 amino acids. Germline assignment: CDR1 SGHKS and CDR2 YYEKEE (reference sequence). The ends were cut back, 4 bases at V and 2 bases at J, with 14 bases in the middle. The CDR3 sequence: CASSTAGQTTDTQYF. The CDR3 nucleotides read TGTGCCAGCAGCACCGCGGGGCAGACCACAGATACGCAGTATTTT.

In its sample, this clonotype was seen many times. This chain joins TRBV7-6 and TRBJ2-5; D is possibly TRBD2 (5 bases). With 8 bases removed from V and 7 bases from J, the gap between germline ends came to 29 bases. The CDR3 extends over 17 amino acids. Germline V gives CDR1 SGHVS, CDR2 FNYEAQ. CDR3 nucleotide sequence: TGTGCCAGCCAGCTTTTAAGTTGGGGAGCCCCCGACGGGACCCAGTACTTC. Its translation: CASQLLSWGAPDGTQYF.

There are a few counts of this clonotype. The V gene is TRBV18, the J gene TRBJ1-2; D is uncertain. The V gene lost 3 bases and the J gene lost 8 bases, with 19 bases spanning the gap. Germline V gene data show CDR1 as KGHSH and CDR2 as LQKENI. CDR3 size: 15 residues. The CDR3 region is CASSPLQELSYGYTF. The CDR3 DNA sequence: TGTGCCAGCTCACCGTTGCAGGAGCTGAGTTACGGCTACACCTTC.

This clonotype was recorded many times. This rearrangement joins TRBV11-1 to TRBJ2-1; 7 positions agree with TRBD2. Germline V gene sequence: CDR1 SGHAT, CDR2 FQDESV (reference sequence). The CDR3 is made up of 13 amino acids. V gave up 10 bases and J gave up 7 bases; unmatched junction bases: 10. The CDR3 reads CATGLGSNNEQFF. For the CDR3, the DNA is TGTGCCACCGGACTAGGATCTAATAATGAGCAGTTCTTC. The variable domain in full, with the rest retrieved from reference TRBV11-1 and TRBJ2-1, is EAEVAQSPRYKITEKSQAVAFWCDPISGHATLYWYRQILGQGPELLVQFQDESVVDDSQLPKDRFSAERLKGVDSTLKIQPAELGDSAMYLCATGLGSNNEQFFGPGTRLTVL.

There are many counts of this clonotype. The genes are TRBV7-9 and TRBJ2-2, with 8 nucleotides matching TRBD2. V was clipped by 5 bases and J by 5 bases; unmatched bases: 7. The CDR3 length is 15 residues. Germline V gene lookup returns CDR1 SEHNR and CDR2 FQNEAQ (reference sequence). CDR3 residues: CASSRPGLGTGELFF. The DNA of the CDR3 is TGTGCCAGCAGCAGACCGGGACTAGGGACCGGGGAGCTGTTTTTT.

As for this clonotype: A read error may be the cause here, since a much bigger clone is one base away. The chain links TRBV5-1 to TRBJ1-1; a possible D gene is TRBD1 (6 bases). The CDR3 length is 15 residues. The germline V gene encodes CDR1 SGHRS and CDR2 YFSETQ. CDR3 coding DNA: TGCCCCAGCAGCTTGGTAGGGGGGGAGAACACTGAAGCTTTCTTT. The encoded protein is CPSSLVGGENTEAFF.

This clonotype was observed many times. This rearrangement joins TRBV18 to TRBJ2-5; unclear D gene. CDR1 KGHSH and CDR2 LQKENI come from the germline V gene. This CDR3 spans 15 amino acids. V shed 3 bases and J shed 1 base, with 12 bases lying between them. CDR3: CASSPSRATQETQYF. CDR3 nucleotides: TGTGCCAGCTCACCCTCTCGAGCGACCCAAGAGACCCAGTACTTC.

The sample holds many counts of this clonotype. This rearrangement joins TRBV6-1 to TRBJ2-1, with D uncertain. V gave up 7 bases and J gave up 0 bases, with 10 bases separating them. Germline assignment: CDR1 MNHNS and CDR2 SASEGT. The CDR3 contains 14 residues. DNA of the CDR3: TGTGCCAGCAAGAAGGAAAGCTCCTACAATGAGCAGTTCTTC. Protein sequence: CASKKESSYNEQFF.

This clonotype occurred many times. The chain combines TRBV12-3 or TRBV12-4 with TRBJ2-6; D call uncertain. This CDR3 region has 16 residues. Trimming took off 5 bases at V and 1 base at J, with 12 bases between the two ends. CDR3 bases: TGTGCCAGCAGTATCAACACCGCTTCTGGGGCCAACGTCCTGACTTTC. Translation gives CASSINTASGANVLTF.

In its sample, this clonotype was seen a few times. The rearrangement links TRBV5-4 to TRBJ2-5; 9 nucleotides align to TRBD1. Looked up from germline, CDR1 is SGHNT and CDR2 is YYREEE (reference sequence). This CDR3 comprises 14 residues. V was clipped by 4 bases and J by 4 bases; unmatched bases: 5. CDR3 loop: CASSRGQGTETQYF. CDR3 sequence (DNA): TGTGCCAGCAGCAGGGGACAGGGAACAGAGACCCAGTACTTC.

The sample holds many counts of this clonotype. V gene TRBV20-1 combines with J gene TRBJ2-1; D may be TRBD1 or TRBD2 (5 bases each). The CDR3 sequence is 11 residues long. Germline values: CDR1 DFQATT, CDR2 SNEGSKA (reference sequence). Trimming took off 5 bases at V and 10 bases at J, with 12 bases between the two ends. Here the CDR3 DNA reads TGCAGTGCTCGGCCCCGGGGCGAGCAGTTCTTC. It encodes CSARPRGEQFF.

This chain links TRBV20-1 with TRBJ2-1; TRBD2 matches at 8 bases. J gave up 0 bases and V 5 bases, and 6 bases lay outside the gene matches. The CDR3 is made up of 15 amino acids. Germline-derived CDR1 and CDR2 are DFQATT and SNEGSKA (reference sequence). The CDR3 DNA reads as TGCAGTGCTCGTTTAGCGGGGAGCTCCTACAATGAGCAGTTCTTC. Protein: CSARLAGSSYNEQFF.

The genes are TRBV12-3 or TRBV12-4 and TRBJ2-7, with a possible D match to TRBD2 (6 bases). V was cut by 6 bases and J by 0 bases, with 12 bases left in between. The CDR3 is made up of 14 amino acids. Here the CDR3 DNA reads TGTGCCAGCAGATCGCACGGGAGCTCCTACGAGCAGTACTTC. Amino acids: CASRSHGSSYEQYF.

The sample holds many counts of this clonotype. The J gene is TRBJ2-2, the V gene TRBV12-3 or TRBV12-4; 7 nucleotides match TRBD2. CDR3 length: 16 residues. The V segment lost 3 bases and the J segment 5 bases; nucleotides outside the gene matches: 9. The DNA of the CDR3 is TGTGCCAGCAGTTTTGGGGGAGGGCCGTTTACCGGGGAGCTGTTTTTT. This encodes CASSFGGGPFTGELFF.

This clonotype was observed many times. V gene TRBV30 combines with J gene TRBJ2-7; 12 bases match TRBD1. Germline CDR1 is GTSNPN and CDR2 is SVGIG (reference sequence). The CDR3 loop spans 17 amino acids. With V trimmed by 0 bases and J by 3 bases, 9 bases remained unmatched. Here the CDR3 reads CAWSVQGQGAGIYEQYF. As DNA, the CDR3 is TGTGCCTGGAGTGTACAGGGACAGGGGGCCGGTATCTACGAGCAGTACTTC.

This clonotype was counted ten times or more. This sequence joins TRBV5-1 and TRBJ2-3, with TRBD2 matching over 9 bases. This CDR3 contains 15 residues. From germline, CDR1 is SGHRS and CDR2 YFSETQ. V shed 7 bases and J 4 bases; nucleotides not matched to a gene: 10. CDR3 sequence reads: CASGTSGRPPDTQYF. The CDR3, as DNA: TGCGCCAGCGGCACGAGCGGGAGGCCCCCAGATACGCAGTATTTT.

This clonotype was recorded many times. This sequence joins TRBV7-2 and TRBJ2-7, with D possibly matching TRBD2 (6 bases). Germline-derived CDR1 and CDR2 are SGHTA and FQGNSA. CDR3 length equals 13 residues. Trimming pared 4 bases from V and 6 bases from J, leaving 13 bases between. The CDR3 nucleotides read TGTGCCAGCAGCTCGGGACTCGTGGCCGAGCAGTACTTC. Its protein product is CASSSGLVAEQYF.

This clonotype has ten or more counts. V and J are TRBV4-3 and TRBJ2-7, with D maybe TRBD1 (5 bases). Germline values: CDR1 LGHNA, CDR2 YSLEER. The CDR3 spans 13 residues. The germline V and J ends were trimmed by 3 bases and 1 base, with 7 bases remaining between them. The chain's CDR3 is CASSHQGSYEQYF. CDR3 DNA: TGCGCCAGCAGCCACCAGGGATCCTACGAGCAGTACTTC.

This clonotype was found many times. The chain is built from TRBV29-1 and TRBJ2-5; no clear D gene. The CDR3 loop spans 15 amino acids. CDR1 and CDR2 from the germline V gene are SQVTM and ANQGSEA. The V end lost 4 bases, the J end lost 2 bases, and 17 bases lay between the germline ends. The chain's CDR3 is CSVVSTVGIQETQYF. The CDR3 coding sequence is TGCAGCGTTGTTTCGACGGTAGGGATACAAGAGACCCAGTACTTC. The entire variable domain, with the rest obtained from reference TRBV29-1 and TRBJ2-5, is as follows: SAVISQKPSRDICQRGTSLTIQCQVDSQVTMMFWYRQQPGQSLTLIATANQGSEATYESGFVIDKFPISRPNLTFSTLTVSNMSPEDSSIYLCSVVSTVGIQETQYFGPGTRLLVL.

Regarding this clonotype: A much larger clone lies one base from this, so it may be a read error. The chain combines TRBV30 with TRBJ2-1, with TRBD1 matching over 8 bases. Looked up from germline, CDR1 is GTSNPN and CDR2 is SVGIG (reference sequence). The CDR3 is 15 residues long. CDR3 protein: CAWSPDRGSYNEQIF. The DNA of the CDR3 is TGTGCCTGGAGCCCCGACAGGGGATCCTACAATGAGCAGATCTTC.

This clonotype has at least ten counts. V usage is TRBV6-2 or TRBV6-3 and J usage is TRBJ2-3; TRBD2 agrees at 10 bases. J lost 4 bases, V lost 6 bases, and 4 bases had no gene match. The CDR3 length is 14 residues. The germline V gene encodes CDR1 MNHEY and CDR2 SVGEGT. In nucleotides, the CDR3 is TGTGCCAGCAGCCCCGGACTAGCGGCAGATACGCAGTATTTT. It translates to CASSPGLAADTQYF.

With regard to this clonotype: It may be a read error: a sequence one base away is much more abundant. For the CDR3, the DNA is TGTGCCAGCTCACCATCAGCGGGACTCAGTAATGAAAAACTGTTTTTT. Amino acid sequence: CASSPSAGLSNEKLFF. The J gene is TRBJ1-4, the V gene TRBV18; perhaps TRBD1 as D (5 bases). This CDR3 spans 16 amino acids. V shed 2 bases and J shed 4 bases, with 14 bases lying between them. Per germline, CDR1 KGHSH and CDR2 LQKENI.

A few counts support this clonotype. CDR3 residues: CASSLSRGTTNEKLFF. In DNA, the CDR3 is TGTGCCAGCTCACTCTCCCGGGGAACAACTAATGAAAAACTGTTTTTT. This chain links TRBV18 with TRBJ1-4; D gene uncertain. Germline values: CDR1 KGHSH, CDR2 LQKENI. The V gene lost 4 bases and the J gene lost 0 bases, with 12 bases spanning the gap. The CDR3 is 16 amino acids.

The table lists this clonotype with many counts. The V call is TRBV29-1, the J call TRBJ2-5; D may be TRBD1 (6 bases). Trimming left V 4 bases short and J 4 bases short, with 10 bases between. Germline V CDR1 and CDR2: SQVTM, ANQGSEA. This CDR3 region has 12 residues. The DNA for the CDR3 is TGCAGCGTTGGTACAGGGCGAGAGACCCAGTACTTC. This translates into CSVGTGRETQYF.

This clonotype was seen at least ten times. The V and J genes are TRBV29-1 and TRBJ2-3; D tentatively fits TRBD1 or TRBD2 (6 bases each). The CDR3 is made up of 13 amino acids. The ends were cut back, 4 bases at V and 2 bases at J, with 10 bases in the middle. Germline CDR1 reads SQVTM; CDR2 reads ANQGSEA. The CDR3 spells CSVARGPTDTQYF. CDR3 nucleotide sequence: TGCAGCGTTGCCCGGGGGCCCACAGATACGCAGTATTTT.

This clonotype has ten or more counts. The rearrangement joins TRBV4-1 to TRBJ2-1; no clear D. The CDR3 spans 15 residues. CDR1 is MGHRA and CDR2 is YSYEKL in the germline V gene. V was clipped by 4 bases and J by 5 bases, with 15 bases between them. The CDR3, as DNA: TGCGCCAGCAGCCCCTCGGGTTGGAACAACAATGAGCAGTTCTTC. Translated, it gives CASSPSGWNNNEQFF.

This clonotype was seen repeatedly, ten times or more. The V gene is TRBV7-3, the J gene TRBJ2-2, with TRBD2 as a possible D gene (6 bases). Per germline, CDR1 SGHTA and CDR2 FQGTGA. V was pared by 5 bases and J by 6 bases, with 22 bases between. CDR3 length: 17 amino acids. This CDR3 reads CASSPPLPTSSPGELFF. In nucleotides, the CDR3 is TGTGCCAGCAGCCCCCCTCTCCCGACTAGTTCCCCCGGGGAGCTGTTTTTT.